This TCR beta chain was recorded in a study of T cell repertoires in cytomegalovirus infection. Study summary: In public TCR beta signatures, there were indications of both CMV infection and matching HLA type. Whole-study findings and limits: It was HLA-C-restricted CMV-specific TCR beta clonotypes that dominated the response ex vivo.

The CDR3 loop spans 15 amino acids. From germline, CDR1 is MNHNY and CDR2 SVGAGI (reference sequence). V gave up 4 bases and J gave up 2 bases, with 14 bases separating them. TCRdb recomputed calls from the reads with MiXCR, one row per CDR3 protein. The table includes 100,000 to 150,000 distinct CDR3 sequences, more than 25% detected once. Comments on this clonotype: Its antigen is unknown.

V gene TRBV6-6 combines with J gene TRBJ1-1; a possible D gene is TRBD1 (5 bases). Sequenced material: CD8+ T cells from cultured PBMCs, taken from culture after CMV antigen stimulation. The sequence was collected from a human donor in good health (CMV status not recorded). Some clones in this sample may be carry-over from other donors' samples. The CDR3 nucleotides read TGTGCCAGCAGTTTCTCGACAGCGGTAAACACTGAAGCTTTCTTT. Translated: CASSFSTAVNTEAFF.